The 20 T cell receptor beta chains below were found in one sample sequenced in a study of OX40 agonist ivuxolimab in advanced cancers. Sequencing was performed with immunoSEQ multiplex PCR; in TCRdb, only in-frame clones are kept and a portion is missing. The sample lists around 60,000 clones; around 90% were seen once. Sequences were derived from CD4+ or CD8+ T cells sorted from blood, sampled in a trial of the OX40 agonist ivuxolimab. These receptors were collected from an adult with an advanced solid tumor such as melanoma, head and neck, liver or kidney cancer.

The chain couples TRBV7-9 to TRBJ2-1; 10 bases map to TRBD1. Germline assignment: CDR1 SEHNR and CDR2 FQNEAQ (reference sequence). Trimming took 0 bases from V and 6 from J; bases not matched to a gene: 11. There are 18 residues in the CDR3. This chain's CDR3 is CASSLAIGDRGPGNEQFF. The CDR3 coding sequence is TGTGCCAGCAGCTTAGCCATCGGAGACAGGGGGCCGGGCAATGAGCAGTTCTTC. The complete variable domain, with remaining parts taken from reference TRBV7-9 and TRBJ2-1, reads DTGVSQNPRHKITKRGQNVTFRCDPISEHNRLYWYRQTLGQGPEFLTYFQNEAQLEKSRLLSDRFSAERPKGSFSTLEIQRTEQGDSAMYLCASSLAIGDRGPGNEQFFGPGTRLTVL.

This clone appeared a single time. The V gene is TRBV6-6, the J gene TRBJ2-7, with D possibly TRBD1 on 6 matching bases. Germline values: CDR1 MNHNY, CDR2 SVGAGI (reference sequence). The CDR3 is 13 residues long. The V gene lost 8 bases and the J gene lost 1 base, with 12 bases spanning the gap. The CDR3 sequence is CASHGQQSYEQYF. CDR3 bases: TGTGCCAGCCATGGACAGCAATCCTACGAGCAGTACTTC.

V gene TRBV20-1 combines with J gene TRBJ2-7; D is unclear. Germline V gene data show CDR1 as DFQATT and CDR2 as SNEGSKA (reference sequence). This CDR3 region has 11 residues. Trimming cost V 5 bases and J 7 bases, with 12 bases left between them. CDR3 sequence: CSAPFVGEQYF. The CDR3 DNA reads as TGCAGTGCTCCGTTCGTCGGGGAGCAGTACTTC.

The chain employs TRBV29-1 and TRBJ2-7; 11 nucleotides align to TRBD2. The germline CDR1 and CDR2 sequences are SQVTM and ANQGSEA. The CDR3 extends over 13 amino acids. J gave up 3 bases and V 4 bases, and 2 bases lay outside the gene matches. CDR3 DNA sequence: TGCAGCGTTGTTGGACTAGCGGGCTACGAGCAGTACTTC. Translated: CSVVGLAGYEQYF.

The chain carries TRBV27 and TRBJ2-1; tentative D call: TRBD1 (5 bases). V lost 5 bases and J lost 6, with 11 bases in between. CDR1 is MNHEY, CDR2 SMNVEV, per germline (reference sequence). The CDR3 loop spans 13 amino acids. The CDR3 loop reads CASSVTQANEQFF. CDR3 in DNA: TGTGCCAGCAGTGTGACACAGGCCAATGAGCAGTTCTTC.

The J gene is TRBJ2-7, the V gene TRBV4-3; 8 nucleotides agree with TRBD1. The CDR3 is 15 amino acids. Germline V gives CDR1 LGHNA, CDR2 YSLEER. With 4 bases clipped from V and 2 bases from J, the junction kept 7 bases outside the gene matches. This CDR3 is CASSPDRGTTYEQYF. As DNA, the CDR3 is TGCGCCAGCAGCCCAGACAGGGGAACGACCTACGAGCAGTACTTC.

The V call is TRBV19, the J call TRBJ2-1; D gene uncertain. The CDR3 totals 12 residues. Germline V gives CDR1 LNHDA, CDR2 SQIVND (reference sequence). Deletions cut 1 base from V and 4 bases from J, with 2 bases between. CDR3 region: CASSIVYNEQFF. The CDR3 DNA is TGTGCCAGTAGTATAGTGTACAATGAGCAGTTCTTC.

This clone was recorded once. The V call is TRBV7-2, the J call TRBJ2-7, with 11 nucleotides matching TRBD2. The CDR3 is made up of 15 amino acids. J lost 4 bases, V lost 5 bases, and 7 bases had no gene match. Germline loops: CDR1 SGHTA, CDR2 FQGNSA. The CDR3: CASSPWTSGPYEQYF. CDR3 in DNA: TGTGCCAGCAGCCCCTGGACTAGCGGGCCTTACGAGCAGTACTTC.

The table lists this clone with a count of one. The CDR3 loop reads CASSTQRQGYNEQFF. CDR3 bases: TGTGCCAGTAGCACACAGAGACAGGGCTACAATGAGCAGTTCTTC. The V and J genes are TRBV19 and TRBJ2-1; 7 nucleotides match TRBD1. The CDR3 covers 15 residues. J gave up 3 bases and V 6 bases, and 8 bases lay outside the gene matches. Germline values: CDR1 LNHDA, CDR2 SQIVND (reference sequence).

The chain links TRBV5-1 to TRBJ2-2; TRBD2 aligns across 9 bases. Unmatched junction bases numbered 4, after V lost 3 bases and J lost 7 bases. CDR3 size: 14 residues. CDR1 SGHRS and CDR2 YFSETQ come from the germline V gene. The CDR3 nucleotides read TGCGCCAGCAGCTCGACTAGCGGAGACGGGGAGCTGTTTTTT. It specifies CASSSTSGDGELFF.

With respect to this clone: The sample carries other DNA sequences with the same CDR3. The rearrangement uses TRBV27 and TRBJ2-7; D not certain. Trimming left V 5 bases short and J 0 bases short, with 8 bases between. Germline CDR1 and CDR2: MNHEY and SMNVEV (reference sequence). The CDR3 runs 13 residues. The CDR3 here is CASSPGTSYEQYF. The CDR3 nucleotides are TGTGCCAGCAGTCCGGGTACCTCCTACGAGCAGTACTTC.

This chain joins TRBV6-5 and TRBJ2-3, with 10 bases aligning to TRBD2. Germline V gives CDR1 MNHEY, CDR2 SVGAGI. The ends lost 0 bases at V and 5 bases at J; junction bases unmatched: 5. This CDR3 is built from 16 residues. The CDR3 is CASSYSGLAGVDTQYF. The CDR3 bases are TGTGCCAGCAGTTACTCGGGGCTAGCGGGAGTAGATACGCAGTATTTT.

The rearrangement links TRBV10-2 to TRBJ2-3, with 7 positions matching TRBD2. V trimming: 2 bases; J trimming: 7 bases; junction bases outside the gene matches: 15. The germline gives CDR1 WSHSY, CDR2 SAAADI. This CDR3 region has 17 residues. CDR3 amino acids: CASSEARWRERMYTQYF. The CDR3 bases are TGCGCCAGCAGTGAGGCCAGGTGGCGGGAGCGGATGTATACGCAGTATTTT.

J is TRBJ2-1 and V is TRBV7-8; 15 bases map to TRBD2. This CDR3 region has 17 residues. The germline V gene has CDR1 SGHVS and CDR2 FQNEAQ. Germline trimming cut 5 bases from V and 6 bases from J; bases unmatched to any gene: 8. The CDR3 protein is CASSRTSGREFGNEQFF. The CDR3 coding sequence is TGTGCCAGCAGCCGGACTAGCGGGAGGGAGTTCGGCAATGAGCAGTTCTTC.

The chain employs TRBV7-9 and TRBJ2-7; tentative D call: TRBD1 (5 bases). V was cut by 8 bases and J by 2 bases, with 13 bases left in between. This CDR3 is 13 amino acids long. Germline assignment: CDR1 SEHNR and CDR2 FQNEAQ (reference sequence). The CDR3 coding sequence is TGTGCCAGCGGAGACAGCACCACCTACGAGCAGTACTTC. Protein sequence: CASGDSTTYEQYF. Together with reference TRBV7-9 and TRBJ2-7, the CDR3 gives the full variable domain: DTGVSQNPRHKITKRGQNVTFRCDPISEHNRLYWYRQTLGQGPEFLTYFQNEAQLEKSRLLSDRFSAERPKGSFSTLEIQRTEQGDSAMYLCASGDSTTYEQYFGPGTRLTVT.

J is TRBJ2-1 and V is TRBV27; D possibly corresponds to TRBD2 (6 bases). The CDR3 contains 17 residues. The germline gives CDR1 MNHEY, CDR2 SMNVEV (reference sequence). V was trimmed by 2 bases and J by 0 bases, leaving 14 bases between them. The CDR3 DNA reads as TGTGCCAGCAGTTTAGCAGTAGCGGCCAGCTCCTACAATGAGCAGTTCTTC. It translates to CASSLAVAASSYNEQFF.

The chain joins TRBV21-1 to TRBJ2-1; TRBD2, the D gene given by the table, was not confirmed from the DNA. TRBV21-1 is a pseudogene. The CDR3 runs 17 residues. This CDR3 reads CASSKSWRGSRYNEQFF. In nucleotides, the CDR3 is TGTGCCAGCAGCAAATCTTGGCGCGGGAGTCGGTACAATGAGCAGTTCTTC.

J is TRBJ2-1 and V is TRBV28; D unclear. The CDR3 runs 14 residues. CDR1 and CDR2 (germline): MDHEN, SYDVKM. V gave up 7 bases and J gave up 0 bases, with 10 bases separating them. This chain's CDR3 is CASIGWGSYNEQFF. CDR3 coding DNA: TGTGCCAGCATAGGCTGGGGCTCCTACAATGAGCAGTTCTTC. Supplemented by reference TRBV28 and TRBJ2-1, the full variable domain reads DVKVTQSSRYLVKRTGEKVFLECVQDMDHENMFWYRQDPGLGLRLIYFSYDVKMKEKGDIPEGYSVSREKKERFSLILESASTNQTSMYLCASIGWGSYNEQFFGPGTRLTVL.

The CDR3 protein is CASSPPDGGLDGYTF. CDR3 DNA: TGTGCCAGCAGTCCCCCGGACGGCGGACTCGATGGCTACACCTTC. This rearrangement joins TRBV28 to TRBJ1-2; D is unclear. Per the germline V gene, CDR1 is MDHEN and CDR2 is SYDVKM. The CDR3 is made up of 15 amino acids. The V gene lost 5 bases and the J gene lost 6 bases, with 19 bases spanning the gap.

The V gene is TRBV5-4, the J gene TRBJ2-6, with a weak D call TRBD2 (6 bases). The germline CDR1 and CDR2 sequences are SGHNT and YYREEE (reference sequence). V was cut by 3 bases and J by 4 bases, with 11 bases left in between. The CDR3 length is 15 residues. CDR3 nucleotide sequence: TGTGCCAGCAGCTGGGCGGGGCCCGGGGCCAACGTCCTGACTTTC. Its translation is CASSWAGPGANVLTF.